The entry below gives a single T cell receptor (beta chain) sequence along with its context. No antigen is known for it. Per-nucleotide qualities are absent, and no much larger clonotype sits a single base away. The sample is drawn from a study of cytotoxic CD8 clonotypes in ibrutinib-treated CLL (dated by TCRdb to the early 2020s). About the full investigation: In this cohort, around 15 patients were treatment-naive and approximately twelve were relapsed/refractory, while around 18 had unmutated IGHV. Of the 70 to 90 people in the trial, about two dozen had longitudinal samples available. Cryopreserved peripheral blood mononuclear cells were collected at three points: before therapy, at response, and at either sustained remission or disease progression. Every sample from remission and from progressive disease was obtained while the patients were still on ibrutinib. Responses were partial in roughly 24 patients and complete in 2; after median around 72 months follow-up, approximately 15 stayed in remission and 12 progressed. Response samples were taken after a median of roughly 12 months on treatment, ranging from roughly 6 to 36 months. Samples averaged approximately 250,000 productive templates and 90,000 to 100,000 productive rearrangements.

Each clonotype received, on average, around 9.6x coverage in deep resolution sequencing performed on a MiSeq, where the target depth lay between 1 in 1 million and 1 in 200,000 T cells. The immunoSEQ hsTCRB Kit was used to generate the TCR beta libraries. Per the original workflow: Data were analyzed with ImmunoSEQ Data Assistant and ImmunoSEQ Analyzer, with V, D and J genes assigned per IMGT definitions. Clonality, with values ranging from 0 to 1, was calculated as one minus the normalized Shannon entropy of productive rearrangement frequencies. Public clonotype analysis was restricted to overrepresented clonotypes comprising at least 0.05% of each patient's repertoire. Thirteen age-matched healthy donor repertoires from immuneACCESS served as clonality controls. TCRdb limited this immuneACCESS table to in-frame rearrangements with V and J called. A share of clones is missing; checked studies link under half to unresolved V genes, and the rest is unexplained. V and J calls and clone size are those listed in that table; D and trimming were worked out from the DNA. The sample data list 90,000 to 95,000 clones, and around 77% of these were observed just once. The ten largest make up 20% to 25% of the sample.

The sample's time point, from its label and the paper: around 25 months on ibrutinib. For TCR beta library preparation, roughly 2 micrograms of genomic DNA were extracted from the cryopreserved PBMCs. Longitudinal blood samples from CLL patients on ibrutinib monotherapy were analyzed using high-throughput TCR beta sequencing. The patients took part in an open-label, single-center phase 2 trial of ibrutinib monotherapy. Study-wide conclusions, independent of this receptor: An increase in clonality was observed at ibrutinib response, with clonality remaining stable during sustained remission and falling back toward baseline at progression. Baseline clonality was found to be higher than that of age-matched healthy donors and was strongly correlated with circulating CD8+ T-cell counts. Sampling times were not matched between sustained-remission and progressing patients, and lymph node repertoires were not studied. Public clonotypes were found to be uncommon and were observed to contract or remain stable during treatment; the increase in clonality was shown to reflect expansion of private clonotypes at ibrutinib response.

The TCR sequence derives from a human donor with chronic lymphocytic leukemia. This specimen was PBMCs, taken after 24 months of ibrutinib treatment.

The nucleotides read TGTGCCAGCAGGCGGGACCGGGCACTTCTAAAAAACAATGAGCAGTTCTTC. Its translation reads: CASRRDRALLKNNEQFF. Here the chain combines TRBV2 and TRBJ2-1, with TRBD2 as a weak D call on 6 bases. CDR1 and CDR2, per the germline V gene, are SNHLY and FYNNEI. From the cysteine up to the phenylalanine, the CDR3 has a length of 17 residues. The entry retains the CDR3 DNA only, 51 bases that are in frame from base 1. The junction shows trimming of 6 bases on V and 5 bases on J, plus 23 bases between the germline ends.